The clone carrying this TCR beta chain was picked up many times. Antigen unknown. V lost 7 bases to trimming and J lost 2 bases; unmatched junction nucleotides: 4. The CDR3 extends over 13 amino acids. This sample stems from a study of identical twins. Study-wide points: Weaker excess twin sharing was seen among beta out-of-frame sequences. Invariant MAIT and iNKT cells are populations that could partly confound zero-insertion analyses.

TCRdb redid the calling of the 5' RACE reads with MiXCR, one entry per CDR3 protein. Seen here are about 700,000 distinct CDR3 sequences, 5.5% to 6.5% observed once, and the top ten hold 1.5% to 2%. V usage is TRBV12-3 or TRBV12-4 and J usage is TRBJ1-2, with 7 positions matching TRBD1. The sequenced material came from naive T cells sorted from blood. The origin of this receptor is a man aged 18 to 35 in good health. In DNA, the CDR3 is TGTGCCAGCAACTCAGGGGGAAACTATGGCTACACCTTC. Translated: CASNSGGNYGYTF.